A single sample is the source of the 20 T cell receptor beta chains below, sequenced in a study of T-cell reconstitution after alpha-beta-depleted transplantation in children. This sample's TCRbeta library carried unique molecular identifier barcodes. One entry per CDR3 protein, called by TCRdb with MiXCR from the PCR reads. The sample holds about 400,000 distinct CDR3 sequences, around 21% seen once. The source was PBMCs from the stem cell graft donor, collected from the stem cell graft. These receptors all come from a human donor who donated a stem cell graft to a child with acute myeloid leukemia.

The chain combines TRBV21-1 with TRBJ2-1; TRBD2 is the table's D call, not checked against the DNA. TRBV21-1 is termed a pseudogene. The CDR3 is made up of 15 amino acids. The CDR3, as DNA: TGTGCCAGCAAGATAGCGGGAGGGCCCTACAATGAGCAGTTCTTC. Its protein product is CASKIAGGPYNEQFF.

This chain links TRBV4-1 with TRBJ1-5, with 9 bases lining up with TRBD1. Per the germline V gene, CDR1 is MGHRA and CDR2 is YSYEKL. After removal of 0 bases from V and 7 bases from J, the junction contained 7 bases not matched to a gene. This CDR3 spans 16 amino acids. DNA for the CDR3: TGCGCCAGCAGCCAAGATTGGGACAGGGCAGGGCAGCCCCAGCATTTT. This sequence encodes CASSQDWDRAGQPQHF.

J is TRBJ2-2 and V is TRBV12-3 or TRBV12-4; 7 bases map to TRBD1. The J segment lost 4 bases and the V segment lost 5 bases, leaving 7 bases of the junction unmatched. The CDR3 length is 15 residues. The chain's CDR3 is CASSPTGMGTGELFF. The CDR3 bases are TGTGCCAGCAGTCCGACAGGGATGGGCACCGGGGAGCTGTTTTTT.

The V gene is TRBV24-1, the J gene TRBJ2-1, with 9 bases that match TRBD1. CDR1 is KGHDR, CDR2 SFDVKD, per germline. There are 16 residues in the CDR3. Trimming took 4 bases from V and 7 from J; bases not matched to a gene: 10. The CDR3 nucleotides are TGTGCCACCAGTGACACACAGGGGGCGCGTGTAAATGAGCAGTTCTTC. Encoded protein: CATSDTQGARVNEQFF.

The genes are TRBV12-3 or TRBV12-4 and TRBJ2-2; TRBD2 aligns across 8 bases. The CDR3 sequence is 15 residues long. V dropped 3 bases and J dropped 7; count of bases not matched to a gene: 7. The CDR3 here is CASSFRGRPGGELFF. The CDR3 DNA is TGTGCCAGCAGTTTTCGCGGGAGGCCCGGCGGGGAGCTGTTTTTT.

V usage is TRBV5-4 and J usage is TRBJ2-3; TRBD1 matches 7 bases. This CDR3 is 15 amino acids long. With 0 bases clipped from V and 3 bases from J, the junction kept 4 bases outside the gene matches. Germline V lookup: CDR1 SGHNT, CDR2 YYREEE (reference sequence). The CDR3 region has the DNA TGTGCCAGCAGCTTGGACCTGACAGGGACAGATACGCAGTATTTT. Translated: CASSLDLTGTDTQYF. The full variable domain, rest sourced from reference TRBV5-4 and TRBJ2-3, is ETGVTQSPTHLIKTRGQQVTLRCSSQSGHNTVSWYQQALGQGPQFIFQYYREEENGRGNFPPRFSGLQFPNYSSELNVNALELDDSALYLCASSLDLTGTDTQYFGPGTRLTVL.

V usage is TRBV4-3 and J usage is TRBJ2-3; no definite D call. The CDR3 spans 17 residues. The V and J ends lost 1 base and 4 bases respectively, with 18 bases between them. Germline V CDR1 and CDR2: LGHNA, YSLEER. The CDR3 spells CASSQGVAQTSADTQYF. As DNA, the CDR3 is TGCGCCAGCAGCCAAGGGGTAGCCCAGACATCCGCAGATACGCAGTATTTT.

This clonotype was found many times. The rearrangement joins TRBV27 to TRBJ2-7; no clear D gene. This CDR3 has 13 amino acids. Between the trimmed V and J ends, which lost 3 bases and 3 bases, there was a span of 9 bases. Germline V gene data show CDR1 as MNHEY and CDR2 as SMNVEV (reference sequence). DNA of the CDR3: TGTGCCAGCAGTTTGGTCTCCGGCTACGAGCAGTACTTC. Translating it yields CASSLVSGYEQYF.

This clonotype was seen only a few times. The J gene is TRBJ1-4, the V gene TRBV20-1; D gene uncertain. Per germline, CDR1 DFQATT and CDR2 SNEGSKA (reference sequence). This CDR3 comprises 11 residues. V dropped 7 bases and J dropped 7 bases, with 10 bases sitting between them. CDR3 amino acids: CSGSSGEKLFF. In DNA, the CDR3 is TGCAGTGGAAGCTCCGGTGAAAAACTGTTTTTT.

This clonotype was observed many times. The chain carries TRBV29-1 and TRBJ1-6, with D possibly being TRBD1 (5 bases). The CDR3 is 13 residues long. The V gene lost 7 bases and the J gene lost 7 bases, with 14 bases spanning the gap. Germline CDR1 and CDR2: SQVTM and ANQGSEA. CDR3 sequence: CSAGTDLNSPLHF. The CDR3 nucleotides are TGCAGCGCCGGGACGGACCTAAATTCACCCCTCCACTTT. The full variable domain, rest sourced from reference TRBV29-1 and TRBJ1-6, is SAVISQKPSRDICQRGTSLTIQCQVDSQVTMMFWYRQQPGQSLTLIATANQGSEATYESGFVIDKFPISRPNLTFSTLTVSNMSPEDSSIYLCSAGTDLNSPLHFGNGTRLTVT.

V gene TRBV24-1 combines with J gene TRBJ2-7; D ambiguous. Germline CDR1 is KGHDR and CDR2 is SFDVKD. The V end was cut by 3 bases, the J end by 2 bases, with 13 bases between. The CDR3 covers 15 residues. The CDR3 DNA reads as TGTGCCACCAGTGATAAAAATGCAGGTCCCTACGAGCAGTACTTC. It is translated as CATSDKNAGPYEQYF.

This clonotype was seen more than once but under ten times. The chain employs TRBV27 and TRBJ2-1, with 11 bases that match TRBD1. The CDR3 extends over 15 amino acids. After removal of 5 bases from V and 6 bases from J, the junction contained 6 bases not matched to a gene. Germline-derived CDR1 and CDR2 are MNHEY and SMNVEV (reference sequence). The CDR3 DNA is TGTGCCAGCAGTCTCGGACAGGGGGCTGGCAATGAGCAGTTCTTC. Encoded protein: CASSLGQGAGNEQFF.

There are a few counts of this clonotype. The rearrangement uses TRBV20-1 and TRBJ2-1; 10 nucleotides agree with TRBD2. Germline V gene data show CDR1 as DFQATT and CDR2 as SNEGSKA (reference sequence). The CDR3 length is 15 residues. The trim removed 0 bases at V and 6 bases at J, leaving 5 bases unmatched. CDR3 DNA sequence: TGCAGTGCTAGAGATAGAGCGGGAGGGTCCAATGAGCAGTTCTTC. Protein sequence: CSARDRAGGSNEQFF.

The CDR3 DNA sequence: TGCGCCAGCAGCTTCGAGCCAGGGGGCACCGGGGAGCTGTTTTTT. Amino acids: CASSFEPGGTGELFF. The chain links TRBV5-1 to TRBJ2-2, with 7 bases that match TRBD1. CDR1 is SGHRS and CDR2 is YFSETQ in the germline V gene. V lost 2 bases and J lost 4; bases outside the gene matches: 5. This CDR3 is 15 amino acids long. Supplemented by reference TRBV5-1 and TRBJ2-2, the full variable domain reads KAGVTQTPRYLIKTRGQQVTLSCSPISGHRSVSWYQQTPGQGLQFLFEYFSETQRNKGNFPGRFSGRQFSNSRSEMNVSTLELGDSALYLCASSFEPGGTGELFFGEGSRLTVL.

This clonotype was observed a handful of times. V is TRBV5-1 and J is TRBJ2-3; 7 bases fit TRBD2. The J segment lost 0 bases and the V segment lost 0 bases, leaving 4 bases of the junction unmatched. CDR3 length equals 16 residues. Looked up from germline, CDR1 is SGHRS and CDR2 is YFSETQ. The CDR3 here is CASSLGWRESTDTQYF. For the CDR3, the DNA is TGCGCCAGCAGCTTGGGATGGCGGGAGAGCACAGATACGCAGTATTTT.

This sequence joins TRBV12-3 or TRBV12-4 and TRBJ2-1; D uncertain. Trimming left V 2 bases short and J 5 bases short, with 7 bases between. This CDR3 contains 13 residues. CDR3: CASSLLHDNEQFF. In nucleotides, the CDR3 is TGTGCCAGCAGTTTACTCCACGACAATGAGCAGTTCTTC.

The chain recombines TRBV29-1 with TRBJ1-1, with D possibly TRBD1 on 6 matching bases. The CDR3 contains 14 residues. Germline V gene sequence: CDR1 SQVTM, CDR2 ANQGSEA. The V gene lost 1 base and the J gene lost 4 bases, with 13 bases spanning the gap. The chain's CDR3 is CSVEARGWATEAFF. CDR3 nucleotide sequence: TGCAGCGTTGAAGCCAGGGGTTGGGCCACTGAAGCTTTCTTT. Full variable domain (missing parts from reference TRBV29-1 and TRBJ1-1): SAVISQKPSRDICQRGTSLTIQCQVDSQVTMMFWYRQQPGQSLTLIATANQGSEATYESGFVIDKFPISRPNLTFSTLTVSNMSPEDSSIYLCSVEARGWATEAFFGQGTRLTVV.

This clonotype was seen a few times. This rearrangement joins TRBV28 to TRBJ2-7; D may be TRBD2 (5 bases). The V and J ends lost 8 bases and 3 bases respectively, with 11 bases between them. The germline CDR1 and CDR2 sequences are MDHEN and SYDVKM. This CDR3 is built from 12 residues. The chain's CDR3 is CASGYAGYEQYF. The CDR3 DNA reads TGTGCCAGCGGTTATGCGGGCTACGAGCAGTACTTC.

This clonotype came up a few times. V is TRBV25-1 and J is TRBJ2-1, with D perhaps TRBD2 (7 bases). Germline V gene sequence: CDR1 MGHDK, CDR2 SYGVNS. CDR3 length equals 17 residues. With 7 bases removed from V and 4 bases from J, the gap between germline ends came to 23 bases. The CDR3 DNA sequence: TGTGCCAGCACCCAACAAGGTGGGGGGGCGGTGTACAATGAGCAGTTCTTC. Amino acid sequence: CASTQQGGGAVYNEQFF.

This clonotype was observed a handful of times. The V gene is TRBV5-1, the J gene TRBJ1-1; 7 nucleotides align to TRBD1. This CDR3 is 14 amino acids long. CDR1 and CDR2 (germline): SGHRS, YFSETQ. The trim removed 5 bases at V and 1 base at J, leaving 5 bases unmatched. The CDR3 reads CASRGGQENTEAFF. The CDR3 DNA reads TGCGCCAGCAGGGGTGGACAGGAGAACACTGAAGCTTTCTTT.